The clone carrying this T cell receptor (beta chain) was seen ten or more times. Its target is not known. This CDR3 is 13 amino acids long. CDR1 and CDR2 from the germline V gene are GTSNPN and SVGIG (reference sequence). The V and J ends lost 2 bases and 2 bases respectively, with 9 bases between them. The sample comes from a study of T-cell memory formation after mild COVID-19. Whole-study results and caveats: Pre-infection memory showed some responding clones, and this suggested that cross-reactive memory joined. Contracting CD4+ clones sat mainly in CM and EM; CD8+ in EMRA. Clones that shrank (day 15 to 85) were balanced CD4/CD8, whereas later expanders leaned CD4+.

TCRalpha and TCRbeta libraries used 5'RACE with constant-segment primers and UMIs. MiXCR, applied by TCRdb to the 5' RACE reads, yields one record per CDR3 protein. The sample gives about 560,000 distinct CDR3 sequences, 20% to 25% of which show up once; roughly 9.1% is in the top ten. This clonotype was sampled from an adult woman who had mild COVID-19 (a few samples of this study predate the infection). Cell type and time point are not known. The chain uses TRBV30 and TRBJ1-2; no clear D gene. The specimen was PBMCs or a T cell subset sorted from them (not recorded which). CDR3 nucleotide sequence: TGTGCCTGGAGTAAGAACCTAAACTATGGCTACACCTTC. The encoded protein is CAWSKNLNYGYTF.